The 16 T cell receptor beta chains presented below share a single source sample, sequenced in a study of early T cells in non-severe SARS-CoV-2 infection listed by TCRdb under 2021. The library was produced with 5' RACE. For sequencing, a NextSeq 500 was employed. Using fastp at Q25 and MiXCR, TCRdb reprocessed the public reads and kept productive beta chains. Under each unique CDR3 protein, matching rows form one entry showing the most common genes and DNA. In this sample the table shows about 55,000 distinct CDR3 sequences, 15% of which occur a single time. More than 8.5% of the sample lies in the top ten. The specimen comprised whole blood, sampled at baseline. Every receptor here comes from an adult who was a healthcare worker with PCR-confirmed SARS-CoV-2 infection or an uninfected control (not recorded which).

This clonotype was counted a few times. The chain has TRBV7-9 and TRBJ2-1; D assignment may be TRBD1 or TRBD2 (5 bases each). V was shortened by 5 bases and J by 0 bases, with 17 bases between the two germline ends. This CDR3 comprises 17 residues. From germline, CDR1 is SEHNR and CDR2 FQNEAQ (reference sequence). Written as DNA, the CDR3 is TGTGCCAGCAGCCCCAAACCGGGGCCCGGCTCCTACAATGAGCAGTTCTTC. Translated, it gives CASSPKPGPGSYNEQFF.

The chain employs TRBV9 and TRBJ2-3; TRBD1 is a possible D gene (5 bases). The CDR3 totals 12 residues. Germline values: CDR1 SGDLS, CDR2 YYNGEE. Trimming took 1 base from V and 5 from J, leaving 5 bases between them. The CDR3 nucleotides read TGTGCCAGCAGCGTACAGGGAGATACGCAGTATTTT. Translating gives CASSVQGDTQYF.

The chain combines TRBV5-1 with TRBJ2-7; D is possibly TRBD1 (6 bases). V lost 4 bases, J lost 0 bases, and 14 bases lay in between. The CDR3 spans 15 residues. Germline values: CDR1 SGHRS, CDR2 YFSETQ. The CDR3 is CASSEAGVSSYEQYF. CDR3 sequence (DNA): TGCGCCAGCAGCGAGGCAGGGGTGAGCTCCTACGAGCAGTACTTC. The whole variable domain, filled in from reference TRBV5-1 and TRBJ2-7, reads KAGVTQTPRYLIKTRGQQVTLSCSPISGHRSVSWYQQTPGQGLQFLFEYFSETQRNKGNFPGRFSGRQFSNSRSEMNVSTLELGDSALYLCASSEAGVSSYEQYFGPGTRLTVT.

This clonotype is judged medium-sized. CDR3 DNA: TGTGCCAGTAGTATCTCTAGCGGGGGCTACAATGAGCAGTTCTTC. Translation gives CASSISSGGYNEQFF. The chain links TRBV19 to TRBJ2-1, with 10 bases matching TRBD2. J lost 3 bases, V lost 3 bases, and 2 bases had no gene match. Germline V CDR1 and CDR2: LNHDA, SQIVND (reference sequence). The CDR3 spans 15 residues.

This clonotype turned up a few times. The chain's CDR3 is CASSPFAGELFF. In nucleotides, the CDR3 is TGTGCCAGCAGCCCATTTGCCGGGGAGCTGTTTTTT. V is TRBV7-2 and J is TRBJ2-2; D not resolved. The CDR3 runs 12 residues. The germline CDR1 and CDR2 sequences are SGHTA and FQGNSA. With 5 bases removed from V and 6 bases from J, the gap between germline ends came to 7 bases. The variable domain in full, completed from reference TRBV7-2 and TRBJ2-2, reads GAGVSQSPSNKVTEKGKDVELRCDPISGHTALYWYRQSLGQGLEFLIYFQGNSAPDKSGLPSDRFSAERTGGSVSTLTIQRTQQEDSAVYLCASSPFAGELFFGEGSRLTVL.

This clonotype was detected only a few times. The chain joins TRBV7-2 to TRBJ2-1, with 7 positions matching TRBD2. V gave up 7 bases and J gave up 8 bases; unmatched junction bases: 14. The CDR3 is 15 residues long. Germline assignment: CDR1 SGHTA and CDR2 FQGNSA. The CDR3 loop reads CASTPSSGGAHEQFF. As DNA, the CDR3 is TGTGCCAGCACCCCTTCTAGCGGAGGGGCCCATGAGCAGTTCTTC.

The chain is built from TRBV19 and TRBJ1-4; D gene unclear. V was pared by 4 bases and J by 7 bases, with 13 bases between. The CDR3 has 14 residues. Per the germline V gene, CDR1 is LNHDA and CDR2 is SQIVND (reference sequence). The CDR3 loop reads CASSKREEGEKLFF. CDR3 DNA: TGTGCCAGTAGTAAAAGGGAGGAGGGTGAAAAACTGTTTTTT.

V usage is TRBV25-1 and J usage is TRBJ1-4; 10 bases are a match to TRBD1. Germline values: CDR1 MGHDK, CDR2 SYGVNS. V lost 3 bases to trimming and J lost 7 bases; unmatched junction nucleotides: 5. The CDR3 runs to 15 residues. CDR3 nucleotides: TGTGCCAGCAGTGACCCCGGACAGGGGGGTGAAAAACTGTTTTTT. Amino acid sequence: CASSDPGQGGEKLFF.

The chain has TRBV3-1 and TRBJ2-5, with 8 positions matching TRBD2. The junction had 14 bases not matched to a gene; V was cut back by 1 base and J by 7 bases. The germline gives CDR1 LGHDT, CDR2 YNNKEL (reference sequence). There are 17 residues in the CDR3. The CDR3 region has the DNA TGTGCCAGCAGCCAAGTTCGTCGGGAGGGCCCGGTGGGGACCCAGTACTTC. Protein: CASSQVRREGPVGTQYF.

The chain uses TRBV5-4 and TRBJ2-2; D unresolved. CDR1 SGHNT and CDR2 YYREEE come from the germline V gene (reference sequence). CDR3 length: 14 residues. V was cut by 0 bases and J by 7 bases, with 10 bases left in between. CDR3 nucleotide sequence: TGTGCCAGCAGCTTGGAAGGGCCGTACGGGGAGCTGTTTTTT. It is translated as CASSLEGPYGELFF.

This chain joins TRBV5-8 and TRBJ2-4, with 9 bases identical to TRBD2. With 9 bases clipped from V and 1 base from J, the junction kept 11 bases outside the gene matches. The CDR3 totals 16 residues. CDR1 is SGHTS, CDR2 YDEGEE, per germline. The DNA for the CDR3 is TGTGCCACCAACCCGAGGGCGGGGGGGGCCAAAAACATTCAGTACTTC. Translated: CATNPRAGGAKNIQYF.

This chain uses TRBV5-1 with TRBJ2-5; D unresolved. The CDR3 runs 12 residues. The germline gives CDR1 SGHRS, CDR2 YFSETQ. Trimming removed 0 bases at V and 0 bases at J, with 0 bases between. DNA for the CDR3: TGCGCCAGCAGCTTGGACCAAGAGACCCAGTACTTC. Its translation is CASSLDQETQYF.

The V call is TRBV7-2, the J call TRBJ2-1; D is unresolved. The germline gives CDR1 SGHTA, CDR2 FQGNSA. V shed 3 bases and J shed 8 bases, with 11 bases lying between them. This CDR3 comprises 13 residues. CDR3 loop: CASSFRAPHEQFF. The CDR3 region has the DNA TGTGCCAGCAGCTTCCGGGCCCCGCATGAGCAGTTCTTC.

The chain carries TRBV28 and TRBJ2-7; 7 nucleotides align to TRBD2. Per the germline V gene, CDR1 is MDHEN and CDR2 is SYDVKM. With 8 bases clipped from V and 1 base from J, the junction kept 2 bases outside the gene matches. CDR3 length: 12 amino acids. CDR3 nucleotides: TGTGCCAGCGGCGGGGGATCCTACGAGCAGTACTTC. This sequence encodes CASGGGSYEQYF.

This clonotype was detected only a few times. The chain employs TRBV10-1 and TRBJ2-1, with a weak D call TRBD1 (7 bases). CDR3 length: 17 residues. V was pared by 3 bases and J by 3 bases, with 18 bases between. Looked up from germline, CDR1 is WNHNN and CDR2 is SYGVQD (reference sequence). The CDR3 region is CASSDPGGPVLYNEQFF. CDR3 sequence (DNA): TGCGCCAGCAGTGACCCAGGGGGGCCCGTACTCTACAATGAGCAGTTCTTC.

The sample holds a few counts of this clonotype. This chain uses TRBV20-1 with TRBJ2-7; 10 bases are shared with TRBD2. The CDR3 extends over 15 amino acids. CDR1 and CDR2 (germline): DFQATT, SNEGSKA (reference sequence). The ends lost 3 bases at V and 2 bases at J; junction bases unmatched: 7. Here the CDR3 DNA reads TGCAGTGCTAGCGGGCTAGCGGGAGTGGCCTACGAGCAGTACTTC. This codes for CSASGLAGVAYEQYF.